This T cell receptor beta chain was recorded in a study of glioma-infiltrating T cells after dendritic cell vaccination. As for time point: after dendritic cell vaccination, including at tumor progression/relapse. Produced via immunoSEQ multiplex PCR; TCRdb's table is partial and in-frame only. The table lists around 60,000 clones, around 86% of them singletons. Trimming removed 4 bases at V and 6 bases at J, with 10 bases between. Germline V lookup: CDR1 SGHNT, CDR2 YENEEA. The CDR3 sequence is 13 residues long. The V and J genes are TRBV11-3 and TRBJ2-1; D is unresolved. This TCR was sampled from a human donor with glioblastoma. Specimen: blood, collected after dendritic cell vaccination. Here the CDR3 DNA reads TGTGCCAGCAGCTCCCGTTCCCTCAATGAGCAGTTCTTC. Its protein is CASSSRSLNEQFF.